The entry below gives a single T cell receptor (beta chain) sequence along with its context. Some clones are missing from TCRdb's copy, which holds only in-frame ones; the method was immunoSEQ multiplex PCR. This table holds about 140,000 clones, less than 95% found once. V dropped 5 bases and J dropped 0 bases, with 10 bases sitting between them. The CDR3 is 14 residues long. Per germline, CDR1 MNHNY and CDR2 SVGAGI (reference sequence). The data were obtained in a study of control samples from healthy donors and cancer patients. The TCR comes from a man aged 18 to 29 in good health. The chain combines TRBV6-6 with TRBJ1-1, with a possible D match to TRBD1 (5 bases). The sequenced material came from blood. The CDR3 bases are TGTGCCAGCAGTCTCAGGACACTGAACACTGAAGCTTTCTTT. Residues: CASSLRTLNTEAFF.